This T cell receptor (beta chain) came from a study of T-cell memory formation after mild COVID-19. Constant-segment-primed 5'RACE gave TCR alpha and TCR beta cDNA libraries with sample barcodes and UMIs. TCRdb reanalysed the 5' RACE reads using MiXCR and keeps one entry per CDR3 protein. This sample has 260,000 or so distinct CDR3 sequences, with around 15% found just once. Sequencing was carried out using PBMCs or a T cell subset sorted from them (not recorded which). The TCR comes from a man younger than 35 who had mild COVID-19 (a few samples of this study predate the infection). Cell type and time point are not known.

This CDR3 reads CASSPTGLARNEQFF. The CDR3 nucleotides are TGCGCCAGCAGCCCCACCGGACTAGCCCGCAATGAGCAGTTCTTC. The chain employs TRBV4-1 and TRBJ2-1, with 8 bases lining up with TRBD2. Trimming took 4 bases from V and 6 from J; bases not matched to a gene: 8. The CDR3 is 15 residues long. CDR1 is MGHRA, CDR2 YSYEKL, per germline.